This T cell receptor (beta chain) is from a study of early T cells in non-severe SARS-CoV-2 infection. Study-level information: Bulk RNA isolated from unsorted whole blood underwent sequencing; chains were not paired.

Overall study findings and caveats: Private and CD4 specificities were missed by VDJdb matching, skewed to anti-spike CD8.

Trimming took 4 bases from V and 4 from J, leaving 11 bases between them. CDR3 length: 13 residues. Germline loops: CDR1 SGHVS, CDR2 FQNEAQ. Researchers tagged individual cDNA molecules with unique molecular identifiers. TCRdb redid the calling of the 5' RACE reads with MiXCR, one entry per CDR3 protein. The data hold around 70,000 distinct CDR3 sequences, with around a sixth observed a single time. This clonotype came up a few times. What it binds is unknown. This chain joins TRBV7-8 and TRBJ2-7; D is unresolved. The clonotype originates from an adult who was a healthcare worker with PCR-confirmed SARS-CoV-2 infection or an uninfected control (not recorded which). Source material: whole blood. The chain's CDR3 is CASSSAPGYEQYF. The CDR3 nucleotides read TGTGCCAGCAGCTCCGCCCCCGGATACGAGCAGTACTTC.